These 4 T cell receptor beta chains share one sample of origin, sequenced in a study of spatial heterogeneity in lung cancer. As to time point: sample taken at primary tumor resection. One entry per CDR3 protein results from TCRdb running MiXCR on the 5' RACE reads. This table holds 39,000 or so distinct CDR3 sequences, 7.5% found once. The sequencing here drew on PBMCs, taken at surgery. The receptor set was obtained from a male donor with early-stage non-small cell lung cancer.

This clonotype was found many times. The chain joins TRBV20-1 to TRBJ2-3; tentatively, D is TRBD2 (6 bases). CDR3 length: 13 amino acids. CDR1 DFQATT and CDR2 SNEGSKA come from the germline V gene (reference sequence). V lost 6 bases and J 3 bases, leaving 13 bases between the germline ends. The CDR3 protein is CSARLVGTDTQYF. CDR3 coding DNA: TGCAGTGCGCGACTAGTCGGTACAGATACGCAGTATTTT.

This clonotype was counted at least ten times. The chain combines TRBV10-3 with TRBJ2-1; 7 nucleotides match TRBD1. Trimming cost V 3 bases and J 6 bases; bases outside gene matches: 14. Germline V CDR1 and CDR2: ENHRY, SYGVKD. The CDR3 length is 17 residues. CDR3 in amino acids: CAISDTGAGIVANEQFF. The CDR3 bases are TGTGCCATCAGTGATACAGGGGCCGGTATAGTCGCCAATGAGCAGTTCTTC.

The chain employs TRBV5-1 and TRBJ2-7, with D possibly being TRBD1 (6 bases). The CDR3 loop spans 15 amino acids. Between the trimmed V and J ends, which lost 4 bases and 0 bases, there was a span of 14 bases. The germline gives CDR1 SGHRS, CDR2 YFSETQ. The CDR3 reads CASSGRDTHSYEQYF. The CDR3 DNA is TGCGCCAGCAGCGGCCGGGACACACACTCCTACGAGCAGTACTTC.

V gene TRBV4-1 combines with J gene TRBJ2-7; 7 bases align to TRBD2. This CDR3 has 16 amino acids. Germline values: CDR1 MGHRA, CDR2 YSYEKL. The ends lost 4 bases at V and 4 bases at J; junction bases unmatched: 13. The CDR3 nucleotides are TGCGCCAGCAGCCCCGTCGGAGGGCAGGGAGGGTACGAGCAGTACTTC. Protein product: CASSPVGGQGGYEQYF.